Presented here are 9 T cell receptor beta chains from one specimen sequenced in a study of cytomegalovirus exposure and HLA in healthy donors. The PCR used 60 Vbeta and 13 Jbeta primers. Repertoires were generated with immunoSEQ multiplex PCR, while TCRdb's copy carries only in-frame clones and drops some. This sample has approximately 100,000 clones, with about 9.4% found just once. The sequenced sample consisted of PBMCs. These receptors were collected from a man aged 40-49 years in good health and CMV-seropositive.

The table lists this clone with a few counts. The genes are TRBV29-1 and TRBJ2-5; TRBD2 aligns across 10 bases. J was trimmed by 5 bases and V by 8 bases; bases with no gene match: 2. Per the germline V gene, CDR1 is SQVTM and CDR2 is ANQGSEA. The CDR3 length is 11 residues. CDR3 sequence (DNA): TGCAGCCAGACTAGCGGGGAGACCCAGTACTTC. This translates into CSQTSGETQYF.

This clone was recorded a few times. V gene TRBV4-1 combines with J gene TRBJ2-5; TRBD2 agrees at 11 bases. The V gene end was trimmed by 0 bases and the J gene end by 2 bases; junction bases not matched to a gene: 11. The CDR3 consists of 19 residues. Germline loops: CDR1 MGHRA, CDR2 YSYEKL. DNA of the CDR3: TGCGCCAGCAGCCAAGATCCCATTCGACTAGCGGGAAAACAAGAGACCCAGTACTTC. This gives the protein CASSQDPIRLAGKQETQYF.

This clone showed up just a few times. A far larger clone differs by one base, so this is likely a read error. The rearrangement links TRBV5-5 to TRBJ2-1; no clear D. V was pared by 2 bases and J by 7 bases, with 7 bases between. The germline gives CDR1 SGHKS, CDR2 YYEKEE (reference sequence). The CDR3 runs to 12 residues. For the CDR3, the DNA is TGTGCCAGCAGCTTATTCAGAAATGAGCAGTTCTTC. The encoded protein is CASSLFRNEQFF.

In nucleotides, the CDR3 is TGCGCCAGCAGGGGCATAACTAGCGGGAGGGAGGGTGAGCAGTTCTTC. Residues: CASRGITSGREGEQFF. V and J are TRBV10-1 and TRBJ2-1; 13 bases agree with TRBD2. Losses at the gene ends were 6 bases for V and 9 bases for J; bases not matched to a gene: 11. The CDR3 contains 16 residues. Germline CDR1 and CDR2: WNHNN and SYGVQD (reference sequence).

This chain links TRBV7-9 with TRBJ2-3, with 9 bases that match TRBD2. CDR1 is SEHNR and CDR2 is FQNEAQ in the germline V gene (reference sequence). The CDR3 spans 15 residues. The junction had 1 base not matched to a gene; V was cut back by 2 bases and J by 1 base. The CDR3 is CASSLPSGGTDTQYF. Here the CDR3 DNA reads TGTGCCAGCAGCTTACCTAGCGGGGGCACAGATACGCAGTATTTT.

This chain connects TRBV9 to TRBJ2-3, with D unclear. Germline CDR1 reads SGDLS; CDR2 reads YYNGEE. This CDR3 spans 15 amino acids. The ends were cut back, 0 bases at V and 2 bases at J, with 10 bases in the middle. The CDR3 loop reads CASSVAATDTDTQYF. The CDR3 DNA is TGTGCCAGCAGCGTAGCTGCTACAGACACAGATACGCAGTATTTT.

This clone was counted a few times. The rearrangement uses TRBV6-5 and TRBJ2-2; TRBD1 matches 8 bases. J lost 5 bases, V lost 1 base, and 3 bases had no gene match. Germline V CDR1 and CDR2: MNHEY, SVGAGI. The CDR3 has 15 residues. In DNA, the CDR3 is TGTGCCAGCAGTTACTTGACAGGGGTTACCGGGGAGCTGTTTTTT. Amino acids: CASSYLTGVTGELFF.

V usage is TRBV7-9 and J usage is TRBJ2-5, with D hard to call. This CDR3 is 13 amino acids long. V was pared by 2 bases and J by 4 bases, with 8 bases between. Per the germline V gene, CDR1 is SEHNR and CDR2 is FQNEAQ (reference sequence). The CDR3 DNA reads as TGTGCCAGCAGCTTATCCCTTCGAGAGACCCAGTACTTC. This sequence encodes CASSLSLRETQYF.

This clone was seen a handful of times. The J gene is TRBJ2-5, the V gene TRBV12-5; TRBD1 aligns across 7 bases. Unmatched junction bases numbered 5, after V lost 6 bases and J lost 1 base. From germline, CDR1 is LGHNT and CDR2 FRNRAP. The CDR3 runs to 14 residues. The DNA of the CDR3 is TGTGCTAGTGGCCACCGGGACAGCCAAGAGACCCAGTACTTC. Protein product: CASGHRDSQETQYF.